The 12 T cell receptor beta chains below all came from one sample that was sequenced in a study of blood T cell repertoires in COVID-19. TCRdb keeps only in-frame clones here, not all; method: immunoSEQ multiplex PCR. The table has about 390,000 clones, around 87% seen once; the top ten hold roughly 10%. Input material: PBMCs or T cells enriched from blood (not recorded which). The receptors come from a woman between 45 and 60 years old who had recovered from COVID-19.

The chain joins TRBV28 to TRBJ2-3; a weak D match, TRBD1 (5 bases). Germline V gives CDR1 MDHEN, CDR2 SYDVKM. CDR3 size: 15 residues. V lost 8 bases, J lost 6 bases, and 21 bases lay in between. CDR3 loop: CASGSYGRVPDTQYF. In DNA, the CDR3 is TGTGCCAGCGGTTCATACGGCAGGGTGCCCGATACGCAGTATTTT.

CDR3 sequence (DNA): TGTGCCAGCAGCCTGAGGACAGGAAATCAGCCCCAGCATTTT. Protein sequence: CASSLRTGNQPQHF. The chain employs TRBV27 and TRBJ1-5; 7 positions agree with TRBD1. Germline V gives CDR1 MNHEY, CDR2 SMNVEV (reference sequence). The CDR3 length is 14 residues. The V segment lost 6 bases and the J segment 4 bases; nucleotides outside the gene matches: 6.

The genes are TRBV4-1 and TRBJ1-2; 7 positions match TRBD1. Trimming at V came to 4 bases and at J to 3 bases, leaving 5 bases not matched to a gene. The CDR3 totals 14 residues. Germline loops: CDR1 MGHRA, CDR2 YSYEKL. CDR3 coding DNA: TGCGCCAGCAGCCCCCACAGGGGTGACTATGGCTACACCTTC. It specifies CASSPHRGDYGYTF.

The gene calls are TRBV11-2 and TRBJ2-7, with D perhaps TRBD1 (6 bases). Germline V gives CDR1 SGHAT, CDR2 FQNNGV. The CDR3 length is 17 residues. Trimming removed 5 bases at V and 2 bases at J, with 22 bases between. Written as DNA, the CDR3 is TGTGCCAGCAGCCCTCTTAGTATCAGGGGCTCCCCCTACGAGCAGTACTTC. Translated: CASSPLSIRGSPYEQYF.

The chain couples TRBV30 to TRBJ1-1; D remains ambiguous. V gave up 2 bases and J gave up 11 bases, with 12 bases separating them. The CDR3 length is 11 residues. The germline V gene encodes CDR1 GTSNPN and CDR2 SVGIG (reference sequence). CDR3 region: CAWSTRDLAFF. CDR3 nucleotide sequence: TGTGCCTGGAGTACCCGGGATCTGGCTTTCTTT.

The gene calls are TRBV28 and TRBJ2-7, with D unclear. Germline-derived CDR1 and CDR2 are MDHEN and SYDVKM. The germline V and J ends were trimmed by 6 bases and 2 bases, with 8 bases remaining between them. The CDR3 sequence is 12 residues long. In nucleotides, the CDR3 is TGTGCCAGCAGGTCTCGTACCTACGAGCAGTACTTC. Residues: CASRSRTYEQYF.

The DNA for the CDR3 is TGTGCCAGCAGTTTTGAGAGGGCATCTAACTATGGCTACACCTTC. Translated, it gives CASSFERASNYGYTF. The V gene is TRBV28, the J gene TRBJ1-2; unclear D gene. The V end was cut by 3 bases, the J end by 0 bases, with 11 bases between. The CDR3 runs to 15 residues. In germline, CDR1 is MDHEN, CDR2 SYDVKM.

The chain employs TRBV5-1 and TRBJ2-3; 7 bases are shared with TRBD1. The CDR3 is 16 amino acids. V gave up 4 bases and J gave up 0 bases; unmatched junction bases: 8. CDR1 SGHRS and CDR2 YFSETQ come from the germline V gene. CDR3 loop: CASSPGGTLSTDTQYF. Written as DNA, the CDR3 is TGCGCCAGCAGCCCAGGGGGTACCTTGAGCACAGATACGCAGTATTTT.

This clone appeared a few times. V usage is TRBV6-5 and J usage is TRBJ2-7; D is perhaps TRBD1 (5 bases). Germline assignment: CDR1 MNHEY and CDR2 SVGAGI. This CDR3 comprises 14 residues. With 7 bases removed from V and 5 bases from J, the gap between germline ends came to 18 bases. In DNA, the CDR3 is TGTGCCAGCAAGCTCCGGACATTTCTACACGAGCAGTACTTC. Translated: CASKLRTFLHEQYF.

The rearrangement uses TRBV30 and TRBJ1-5; weak D call: TRBD1 (5 bases). Trimming removed 1 base at V and 0 bases at J, with 10 bases between. Germline V gives CDR1 GTSNPN, CDR2 SVGIG (reference sequence). The CDR3 consists of 15 residues. CDR3 coding DNA: TGTGCCTGGAGTGGGGGACTCTATAGCAATCAGCCCCAGCATTTT. Residues: CAWSGGLYSNQPQHF. Based on the CDR3 plus reference TRBV30 and TRBJ1-5, the full variable domain is SQTIHQWPATLVQPVGSPLSLECTVEGTSNPNLYWYRQAAGRGLQLLFYSVGIGQISSEVPQNLSASRPQDRQFILSSKKLLLSDSGFYLCAWSGGLYSNQPQHFGDGTRLSIL.

The chain recombines TRBV28 with TRBJ1-2; D is ambiguous. Germline CDR1 MDHEN, CDR2 SYDVKM. Trimming left V 7 bases short and J 4 bases short, with 16 bases between. CDR3 length equals 14 residues. DNA of the CDR3: TGTGCCAGCACCCTCGGTCAGAGGGTCTATGGCTACACCTTC. Translating gives CASTLGQRVYGYTF.

CDR3 sequence reads: CASSLMGHNNSPLHF. The CDR3 coding sequence is TGTGCCAGCAGCTTAATGGGGCACAACAATTCACCCCTCCACTTT. The V call is TRBV13, the J call TRBJ1-6; maybe TRBD1 (5 bases). The CDR3 contains 15 residues. The germline CDR1 and CDR2 sequences are PRHDT and FYEKMQ (reference sequence). Trimming removed 2 bases from V and 7 bases from J, with 12 bases in between. Supplemented by reference TRBV13 and TRBJ1-6, the full variable domain reads AAGVIQSPRHLIKEKRETATLKCYPIPRHDTVYWYQQGPGQDPQFLISFYEKMQSDKGSIPDRFSAQQFSDYHSELNMSSLELGDSALYFCASSLMGHNNSPLHFGNGTRLTVT.